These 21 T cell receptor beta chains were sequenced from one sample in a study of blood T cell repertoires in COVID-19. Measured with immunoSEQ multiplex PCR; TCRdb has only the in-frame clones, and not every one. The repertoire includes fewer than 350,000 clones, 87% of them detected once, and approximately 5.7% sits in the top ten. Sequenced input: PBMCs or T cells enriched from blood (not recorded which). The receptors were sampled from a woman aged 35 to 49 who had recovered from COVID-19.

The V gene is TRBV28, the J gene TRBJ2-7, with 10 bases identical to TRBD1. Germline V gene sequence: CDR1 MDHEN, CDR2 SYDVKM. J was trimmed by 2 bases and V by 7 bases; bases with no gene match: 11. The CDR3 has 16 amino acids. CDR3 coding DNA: TGTGCCAGCACCGCCTTCGGGACAGGGGCCGCCTACGAGCAGTACTTC. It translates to CASTAFGTGAAYEQYF.

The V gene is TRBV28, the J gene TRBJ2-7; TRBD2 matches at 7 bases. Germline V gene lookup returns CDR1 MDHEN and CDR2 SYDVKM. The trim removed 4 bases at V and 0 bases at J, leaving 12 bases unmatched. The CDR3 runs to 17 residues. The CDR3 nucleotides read TGTGCCAGCAGTTCCTACCGACTAGCCGGGAGCTCCTACGAGCAGTACTTC. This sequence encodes CASSSYRLAGSSYEQYF.

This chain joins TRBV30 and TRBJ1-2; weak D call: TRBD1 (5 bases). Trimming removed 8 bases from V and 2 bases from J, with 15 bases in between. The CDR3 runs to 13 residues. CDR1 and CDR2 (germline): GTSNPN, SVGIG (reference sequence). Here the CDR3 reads CAIQKDTNYGYTF. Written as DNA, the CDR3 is TGTGCCATCCAAAAGGACACCAACTATGGCTACACCTTC.

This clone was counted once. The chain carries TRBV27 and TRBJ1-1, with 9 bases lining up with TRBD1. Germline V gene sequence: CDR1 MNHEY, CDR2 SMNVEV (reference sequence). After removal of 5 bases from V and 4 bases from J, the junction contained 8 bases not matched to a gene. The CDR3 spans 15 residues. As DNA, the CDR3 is TGTGCCAGCAGTCCCCCCGGACAGGGGAGCACTGAAGCTTTCTTT. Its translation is CASSPPGQGSTEAFF.

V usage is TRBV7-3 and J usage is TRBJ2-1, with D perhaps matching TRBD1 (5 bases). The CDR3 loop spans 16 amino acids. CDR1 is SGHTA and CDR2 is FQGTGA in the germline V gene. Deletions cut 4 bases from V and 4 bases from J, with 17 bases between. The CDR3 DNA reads TGTGCCAGCAGCTCAGAAGGGGCAGCTGCTTACAATGAGCAGTTCTTC. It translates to CASSSEGAAAYNEQFF.

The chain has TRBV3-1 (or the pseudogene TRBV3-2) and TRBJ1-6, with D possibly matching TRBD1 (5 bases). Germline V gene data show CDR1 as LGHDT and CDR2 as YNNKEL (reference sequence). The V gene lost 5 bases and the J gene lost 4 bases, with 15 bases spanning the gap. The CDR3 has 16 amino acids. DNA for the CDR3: TGTGCCAGCAGCTACTCCCGCACAGGATATAATTCACCCCTCCACTTT. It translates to CASSYSRTGYNSPLHF.

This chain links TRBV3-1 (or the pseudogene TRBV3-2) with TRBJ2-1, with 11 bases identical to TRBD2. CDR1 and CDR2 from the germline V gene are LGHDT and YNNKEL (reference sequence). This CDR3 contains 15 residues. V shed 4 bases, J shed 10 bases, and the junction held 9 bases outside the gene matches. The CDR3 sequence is CASSRTSGRSDEQFF. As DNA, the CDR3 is TGTGCCAGCAGCCGCACTAGCGGGAGAAGTGACGAGCAGTTCTTC.

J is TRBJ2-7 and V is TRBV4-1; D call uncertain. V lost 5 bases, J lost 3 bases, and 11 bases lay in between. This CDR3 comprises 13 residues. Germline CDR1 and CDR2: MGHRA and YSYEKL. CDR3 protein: CASSTPGGYEQYF. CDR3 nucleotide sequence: TGCGCCAGCAGCACCCCGGGTGGCTACGAGCAGTACTTC.

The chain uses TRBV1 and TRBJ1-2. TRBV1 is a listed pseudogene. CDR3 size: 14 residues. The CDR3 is CTSSQEVTGRGYTF. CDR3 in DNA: TGCACCAGCAGCCAAGAGGTAACTGGTCGAGGCTACACCTTC.

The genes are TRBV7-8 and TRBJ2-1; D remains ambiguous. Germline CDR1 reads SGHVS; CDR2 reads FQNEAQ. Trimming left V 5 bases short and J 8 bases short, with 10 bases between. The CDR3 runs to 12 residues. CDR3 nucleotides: TGTGCCAGCAGCCTATCTAGAGATGAGCAGTTCTTC. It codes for CASSLSRDEQFF. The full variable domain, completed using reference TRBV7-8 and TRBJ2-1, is GAGVSQSPRYKVAKRGQDVALRCDPISGHVSLFWYQQALGQGPEFLTYFQNEAQLDKSGLPSDRFFAERPEGSVSTLKIQRTQQEDSAVYLCASSLSRDEQFFGPGTRLTVL.

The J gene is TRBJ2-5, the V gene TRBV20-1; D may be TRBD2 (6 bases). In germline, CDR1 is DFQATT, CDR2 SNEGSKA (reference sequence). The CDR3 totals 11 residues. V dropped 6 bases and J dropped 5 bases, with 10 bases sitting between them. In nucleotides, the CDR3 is TGCAGTGCCCTTAGCGGCGAGACCCAGTACTTC. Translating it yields CSALSGETQYF.

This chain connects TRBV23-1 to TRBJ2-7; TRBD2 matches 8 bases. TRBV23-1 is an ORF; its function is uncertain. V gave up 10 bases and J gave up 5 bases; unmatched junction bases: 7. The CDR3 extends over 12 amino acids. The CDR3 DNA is TGCGCCAAGGGAAAGCGGGAGCACGAGCAGTACTTC. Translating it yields CAKGKREHEQYF.

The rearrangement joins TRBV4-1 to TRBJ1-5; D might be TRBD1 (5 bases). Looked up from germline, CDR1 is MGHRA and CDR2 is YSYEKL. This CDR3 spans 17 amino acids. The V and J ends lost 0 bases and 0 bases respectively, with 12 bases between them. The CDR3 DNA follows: TGCGCCAGCAGCCAAGATTCCGGGGGAGATAGCAATCAGCCCCAGCATTTT. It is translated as CASSQDSGGDSNQPQHF.

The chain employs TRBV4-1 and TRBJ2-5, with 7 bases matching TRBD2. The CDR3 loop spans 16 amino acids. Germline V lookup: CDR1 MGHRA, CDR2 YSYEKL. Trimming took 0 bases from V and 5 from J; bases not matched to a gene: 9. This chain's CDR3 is CASSQDSAGVVETQYF. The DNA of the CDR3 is TGCGCCAGCAGCCAAGACTCGGCGGGAGTGGTTGAGACCCAGTACTTC.

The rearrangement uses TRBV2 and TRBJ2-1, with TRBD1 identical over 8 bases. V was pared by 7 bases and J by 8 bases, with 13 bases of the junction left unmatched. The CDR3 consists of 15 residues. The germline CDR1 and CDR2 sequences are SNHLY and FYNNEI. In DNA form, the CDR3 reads TGTGCCAGCACTCTACAGACAGGGGCCGGCCATGAGCAGTTCTTC. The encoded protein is CASTLQTGAGHEQFF.

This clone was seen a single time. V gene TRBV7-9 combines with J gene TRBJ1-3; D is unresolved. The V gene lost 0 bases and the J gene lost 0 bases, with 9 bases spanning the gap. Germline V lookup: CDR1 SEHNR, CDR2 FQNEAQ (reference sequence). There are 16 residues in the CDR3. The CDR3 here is CASSLAASFSGNTIYF. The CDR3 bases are TGTGCCAGCAGCTTAGCAGCTTCTTTCTCTGGAAACACCATATATTTT.

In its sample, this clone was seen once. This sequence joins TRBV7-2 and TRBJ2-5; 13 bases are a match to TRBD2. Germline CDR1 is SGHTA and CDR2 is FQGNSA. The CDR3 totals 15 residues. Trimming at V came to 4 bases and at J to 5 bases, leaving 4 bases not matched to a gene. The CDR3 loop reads CASSSGLAGRETQYF. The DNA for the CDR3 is TGTGCCAGCAGCTCGGGACTAGCGGGGCGGGAGACCCAGTACTTC.

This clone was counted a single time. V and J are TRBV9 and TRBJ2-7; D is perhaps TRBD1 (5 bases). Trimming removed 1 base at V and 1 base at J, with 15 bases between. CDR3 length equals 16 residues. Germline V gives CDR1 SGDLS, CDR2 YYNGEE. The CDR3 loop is CASSVTFRVNSYEQYF. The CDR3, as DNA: TGTGCCAGCAGCGTAACCTTCAGGGTTAATTCCTACGAGCAGTACTTC.

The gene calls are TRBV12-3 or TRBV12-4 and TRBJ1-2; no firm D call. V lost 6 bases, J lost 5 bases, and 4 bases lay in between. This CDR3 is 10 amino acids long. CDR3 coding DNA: TGTGCCAGCAGCCTGTATGGCTACACCTTC. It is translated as CASSLYGYTF.

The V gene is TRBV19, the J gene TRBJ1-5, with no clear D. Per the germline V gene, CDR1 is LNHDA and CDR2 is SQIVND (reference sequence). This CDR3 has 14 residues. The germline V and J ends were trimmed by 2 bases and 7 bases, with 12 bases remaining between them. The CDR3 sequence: CASSIMAGRQPQHF. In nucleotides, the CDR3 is TGTGCCAGTAGTATAATGGCTGGGCGACAGCCCCAGCATTTT. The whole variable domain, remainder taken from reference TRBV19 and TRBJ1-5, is DGGITQSPKYLFRKEGQNVTLSCEQNLNHDAMYWYRQDPGQGLRLIYYSQIVNDFQKGDIAEGYSVSREKKESFPLTVTSAQKNPTAFYLCASSIMAGRQPQHFGDGTRLSIL.

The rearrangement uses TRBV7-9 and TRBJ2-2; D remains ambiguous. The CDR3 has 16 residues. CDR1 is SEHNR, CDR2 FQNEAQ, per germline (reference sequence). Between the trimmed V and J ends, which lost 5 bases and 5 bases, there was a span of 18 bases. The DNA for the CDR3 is TGTGCCAGCAGCATAATAGCTACGGTCTGGACCGGGGAGCTGTTTTTT. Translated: CASSIIATVWTGELFF.